This T cell receptor (beta chain) was recovered during a study of monozygotic twins with inflammatory bowel disease. TCRdb reanalyzed the 5' RACE reads, giving one entry per CDR3 protein sequence and no DNA. The sample's table shows 350,000 to 550,000 distinct CDR3 sequences. Donors each contributed one blood sample measuring 2 to 2.5 ml. The CDR3 spans 14 residues. The germline CDR1 and CDR2 sequences are SNHLY and FYNNEI. Remarks on this clonotype: The target antigen is unknown.

Points from the study as a whole: Background noise in patient repertoires may stem from differing immunosuppressive treatments. TCRbeta inverse Simpson diversity was decreased in IBD patients versus healthy co-twins.

The chain employs TRBV2 and TRBJ1-1. The sequencing sample was made of blood. This TCR was recovered from a human donor with ulcerative colitis or Crohn's disease, or a healthy co-twin of an affected twin (not recorded which). CDR3 sequence: CASSDRRSNTEAFF. Filled out from reference TRBV2 and TRBJ1-1, the complete variable domain reads EPEVTQTPSHQVTQMGQEVILRCVPISNHLYFYWYRQILGQKVEFLVSFYNNEISEKSEIFDDQFSVERPDGSNFTLKIRSTKLEDSAMYFCASSDRRSNTEAFFGQGTRLTVV.